These T cell receptor beta chains were read from a single sample in a study of T cells generated in artificial thymic organoids. TCRdb processed the 5' RACE reads anew with MiXCR; each CDR3 protein has one entry. The data contain over 6,500 distinct CDR3 sequences, 15% to 20% of them singletons. The specimen sequenced was naive CD8+ T cells from the thymus. The receptors shown here come from a human donor who gave cord blood stem cells for thymic organoid culture, a cardiac surgery patient who gave postnatal thymus, or a blood donor (not recorded which). CDR3s include the opening cysteine and the closing phenylalanine or tryptophan. Fields, in order: V gene, J gene, clone size, D gene, CDR3 protein, CDR3 DNA. D genes are given only for firm matches. Rows may omit the clone size; those that give it use once, few, many or a size class.

v_call: TRBV5-1
j_call: TRBJ2-1
clone_size: few
d_call: NA
cdr3_aa: CASSYYLDGYNEQFF
cdr3_nt: TGCGCCAGCAGCTATTACCTGGACGGGTACAATGAGCAGTTCTTC

v_call: TRBV5-1
j_call: TRBJ2-1
clone_size: NA
d_call: TRBD2
cdr3_aa: CASSLGLAVYNEQFF
cdr3_nt: TGCGCCAGCAGCTTGGGGCTAGCGGTTTACAATGAGCAGTTCTTC

v_call: TRBV9
j_call: TRBJ2-7
clone_size: NA
d_call: NA
cdr3_aa: CASGAGTGAQAYEQYF
cdr3_nt: TGCGCCAGCGGCGCGGGGACGGGAGCTCAAGCCTACGAGCAGTACTTC

v_call: TRBV10-3
j_call: TRBJ1-3
clone_size: medium-sized
d_call: NA
cdr3_aa: CAISDPSGLSGNTIYF
cdr3_nt: TGTGCCATCAGTGACCCTTCGGGGCTCTCTGGAAACACCATATATTTT

v_call: TRBV19
j_call: TRBJ2-7
clone_size: few
d_call: NA
cdr3_aa: CASSISGTFYEQYF
cdr3_nt: TGTGCCAGTAGTATATCAGGGACTTTCTACGAGCAGTACTTC

v_call: TRBV7-2
j_call: TRBJ2-3
clone_size: medium-sized
d_call: TRBD2
cdr3_aa: CASSPSGVTDTQYF
cdr3_nt: TGTGCCAGCAGCCCTAGCGGGGTAACAGATACGCAGTATTTT

v_call: TRBV29-1
j_call: TRBJ1-2
clone_size: medium-sized
d_call: TRBD1
cdr3_aa: CSVEIWQGDNYGYTF
cdr3_nt: TGCAGCGTTGAAATATGGCAGGGGGATAACTATGGCTACACCTTC

v_call: TRBV4-1
j_call: TRBJ1-1
clone_size: medium-sized
d_call: NA
cdr3_aa: CASSREPGARAEAFF
cdr3_nt: TGCGCCAGCAGCCGAGAGCCTGGGGCCCGGGCTGAAGCTTTCTTT

v_call: TRBV4-1
j_call: TRBJ2-1
clone_size: NA
d_call: NA
cdr3_aa: CASSQDISLIQFF
cdr3_nt: TGCGCCAGCAGCCAAGATATCTCCCTAATTCAGTTCTTC

v_call: TRBV20-1
j_call: TRBJ1-5
clone_size: few
d_call: TRBD1
cdr3_aa: CSASEDRSYNQPQHF
cdr3_nt: TGCAGTGCTAGCGAGGACAGGTCCTACAATCAGCCCCAGCATTTT

v_call: TRBV15
j_call: TRBJ2-1
clone_size: medium-sized
d_call: NA
cdr3_aa: CATSRDLWGYQADNEQFF
cdr3_nt: TGTGCCACCAGCAGAGATCTCTGGGGTTACCAAGCCGACAATGAGCAGTTCTTC

v_call: TRBV19
j_call: TRBJ2-7
clone_size: medium-sized
d_call: TRBD2
cdr3_aa: CASSMGLVYEQYF
cdr3_nt: TGTGCCAGTAGCATGGGACTAGTCTACGAGCAGTACTTC

v_call: TRBV12-3/TRBV12-4
j_call: TRBJ1-5
clone_size: NA
d_call: TRBD1
cdr3_aa: CASSFGKMDRYSNQPQHF
cdr3_nt: TGTGCCAGCAGTTTTGGGAAAATGGACAGGTATAGCAATCAGCCCCAGCATTTT

v_call: TRBV12-3/TRBV12-4
j_call: TRBJ2-2
clone_size: medium-sized
d_call: NA
cdr3_aa: CASSLSPGTGELFF
cdr3_nt: TGTGCCAGCAGTTTATCCCCGGGCACCGGGGAGCTGTTTTTT